The entry below describes one T cell receptor (beta chain). Antigen: not known. TCR cDNA received a 3' ligated oligonucleotide that carried a UMI. This CDR3 has 16 residues. Per germline, CDR1 GTSNPN and CDR2 SVGIG (reference sequence). The SP2 primer and nested alpha and beta constant region primers amplified ligated cDNA in four rounds. In TCRdb, the UMI-ligation and nested PCR reads were re-called with MiXCR into one record per CDR3 protein. Among some 26,000 distinct CDR3 sequences listed, roughly 5.2% were seen once. The data were taken from a study of naive and memory T cell subsets. General study points: The RNA method is potentially sensitive to activation and differentiation changes.

The sequence was obtained from an adult in good health. Material: blood. The V gene is TRBV30, the J gene TRBJ1-1, with D perhaps TRBD1 (5 bases). The CDR3 here is CATNKGYRSRNTEAFF. CDR3 nucleotide sequence: TGTGCGACGAACAAGGGGTATCGGTCGAGGAACACTGAAGCTTTCTTT.